A single sample gave rise to the 12 T cell receptor beta chains below, sequenced in a study of cytotoxic CD8 clonotypes in ibrutinib-treated CLL. The assay was immunoSEQ multiplex PCR, and TCRdb's table has in-frame clones only and misses some. In the table there are approximately 200,000 clones, about 72% of which are singletons. Source: PBMCs, taken after 24 months of ibrutinib treatment. The receptors shown here come from a human donor with chronic lymphocytic leukemia.

This rearrangement joins TRBV7-2 to TRBJ2-2; 10 nucleotides line up with TRBD2. In germline, CDR1 is SGHTA, CDR2 FQGNSA. V was pared by 5 bases and J by 7 bases, with 16 bases of the junction left unmatched. This CDR3 contains 18 residues. The CDR3: CASSPTLAGLTLSGELFF. CDR3 bases: TGTGCCAGCAGCCCGACACTAGCGGGACTGACGTTGAGCGGGGAGCTGTTTTTT.

The V gene is TRBV5-1, the J gene TRBJ2-7, with 9 bases identical to TRBD1. CDR1 SGHRS and CDR2 YFSETQ come from the germline V gene. V was clipped by 4 bases and J by 4 bases; unmatched bases: 12. The CDR3 has 16 residues. For the CDR3, the DNA is TGCGCCAGCAGCCCGACCTTTACAGGGGGCGGTTACGAGCAGTACTTC. This translates into CASSPTFTGGGYEQYF. The entire variable domain, with the rest obtained from reference TRBV5-1 and TRBJ2-7, is as follows: KAGVTQTPRYLIKTRGQQVTLSCSPISGHRSVSWYQQTPGQGLQFLFEYFSETQRNKGNFPGRFSGRQFSNSRSEMNVSTLELGDSALYLCASSPTFTGGGYEQYFGPGTRLTVT.

This clone has just a few counts. The chain has TRBV13 and TRBJ1-1, with TRBD1 identical over 7 bases. The CDR3 totals 16 residues. Germline-derived CDR1 and CDR2 are PRHDT and FYEKMQ (reference sequence). The V segment lost 5 bases and the J segment 5 bases; nucleotides outside the gene matches: 14. As DNA, the CDR3 is TGTGCCAGCAGCCGACAGGGAGGGGTTCTGGGTACTGAAGCTTTCTTT. Protein product: CASSRQGGVLGTEAFF.

The rearrangement joins TRBV6-6 to TRBJ2-3, with 7 positions matching TRBD2. The germline V gene encodes CDR1 MNHNY and CDR2 SVGAGI (reference sequence). Trimming took 5 bases from V and 2 from J; bases not matched to a gene: 10. The CDR3 runs to 16 residues. The CDR3 spells CASSPGGAGYTDTQYF. The CDR3 nucleotides read TGTGCCAGCAGTCCCGGAGGAGCGGGGTACACAGATACGCAGTATTTT.

This rearrangement joins TRBV19 to TRBJ1-5; TRBD1 is a possible D gene (6 bases). This CDR3 is built from 17 residues. Germline V CDR1 and CDR2: LNHDA, SQIVND (reference sequence). V was shortened by 5 bases and J by 5 bases, with 22 bases between the two germline ends. As DNA, the CDR3 is TGTGCCAGTAGTGTTACGGACAGTGCTCCGCCTTATCAGCCCCAGCATTTT. This sequence encodes CASSVTDSAPPYQPQHF.

This chain links TRBV7-9 with TRBJ1-5; D is unresolved. The CDR3 spans 13 residues. The germline V gene has CDR1 SEHNR and CDR2 FQNEAQ (reference sequence). V was pared by 3 bases and J by 2 bases, with 5 bases between. The CDR3 protein is CASSFDGNQPQHF. DNA of the CDR3: TGTGCCAGCAGCTTCGATGGCAATCAGCCCCAGCATTTT.

The rearrangement links TRBV5-1 to TRBJ2-2; unclear D gene. The CDR3 is 14 amino acids. V was cut by 0 bases and J by 4 bases, with 7 bases left in between. Germline loops: CDR1 SGHRS, CDR2 YFSETQ. The CDR3 is CASSLGAFTGELFF. In nucleotides, the CDR3 is TGCGCCAGCAGCTTGGGGGCTTTCACCGGGGAGCTGTTTTTT.

The chain uses TRBV10-3 and TRBJ1-1, with D perhaps TRBD1 (5 bases). V was shortened by 4 bases and J by 0 bases, with 12 bases between the two germline ends. The CDR3 is 15 residues long. Germline V lookup: CDR1 ENHRY, CDR2 SYGVKD. For the CDR3, the DNA is TGTGCCATCAGTGTACTCAGGGACTTGAACACTGAAGCTTTCTTT. Translated: CAISVLRDLNTEAFF.

The chain combines TRBV30 with TRBJ2-1; D possibly uses TRBD1 or TRBD2 (5 bases each). Trimming took off 4 bases at V and 0 bases at J, with 19 bases between the two ends. Germline loops: CDR1 GTSNPN, CDR2 SVGIG (reference sequence). The CDR3 has 17 amino acids. This CDR3 reads CAWIKVSGQSSYNEQFF. The CDR3 DNA follows: TGTGCCTGGATAAAGGTCTCGGGGCAGAGCTCCTACAATGAGCAGTTCTTC.

V gene TRBV5-1 combines with J gene TRBJ2-3; 7 nucleotides match TRBD2. This CDR3 comprises 17 residues. Germline trimming cut 7 bases from V and 0 bases from J; bases unmatched to any gene: 14. CDR1 and CDR2 (germline): SGHRS, YFSETQ. Here the CDR3 DNA reads TGCGCCAGCGGGGGAACGGGAGGCCTCTTGAGCACAGATACGCAGTATTTT. This translates into CASGGTGGLLSTDTQYF.

V gene TRBV11-2 combines with J gene TRBJ2-1; possible D gene TRBD2, 5 bases. Germline values: CDR1 SGHAT, CDR2 FQNNGV. Trimming shortened V by 3 bases and J by 0 bases, and 15 bases separated the two germline ends. The CDR3 extends over 17 amino acids. CDR3: CASSLPPDGNSYNEQFF. The CDR3, as DNA: TGTGCCAGCAGCTTGCCCCCGGACGGGAACTCCTACAATGAGCAGTTCTTC.

Concerning this clone: This sample also contains other DNA sequences that code for the same CDR3. The gene calls are TRBV6-6 and TRBJ2-1, with TRBD2 identical over 8 bases. The germline V gene has CDR1 MNHNY and CDR2 SVGAGI (reference sequence). This CDR3 spans 16 amino acids. V trimming: 0 bases; J trimming: 2 bases; junction bases outside the gene matches: 3. The CDR3 loop reads CASSYSLAGTYNEQFF. CDR3 in DNA: TGTGCCAGCAGTTACTCTTTAGCGGGAACCTACAATGAGCAGTTCTTC.